One and the same sample provided the 5 T cell receptor beta chains below, sequenced in a study of radiation and T cells in renal cell carcinoma. Sample time point: blood 4 weeks post-SBRT, at nephrectomy. Treatment given: 15 Gy SBRT to primary tumor, nephrectomy 4 weeks later. Measured with immunoSEQ multiplex PCR; TCRdb has only the in-frame clones, and not every one. Here the sample spans about 170,000 clones, about 88% being singletons. This specimen consisted of blood, obtained from a patient whose treatment included radiotherapy and nephrectomy. These receptors all come from a woman between 50 and 59 years old with renal cell carcinoma.

This clone was observed once. CDR3 DNA sequence: TGTGCCAGCAGCTTAGCTCCCCCGACGGGAGAGCAGTACTTC. Encoded protein: CASSLAPPTGEQYF. J is TRBJ2-7 and V is TRBV11-2; TRBD2 might be the D (5 bases). V lost 1 base and J 7 bases, leaving 14 bases between the germline ends. The CDR3 consists of 14 residues. Per the germline V gene, CDR1 is SGHAT and CDR2 is FQNNGV.

The chain recombines TRBV5-1 with TRBJ2-3; 12 nucleotides line up with TRBD2. This CDR3 is 17 amino acids long. With V trimmed by 2 bases and J by 0 bases, 4 bases remained unmatched. Germline V gene sequence: CDR1 SGHRS, CDR2 YFSETQ. The DNA for the CDR3 is TGCGCCAGCAGCTTAAGGACTAGCGGGGCTAGCACAGATACGCAGTATTTT. Protein product: CASSLRTSGASTDTQYF.

This chain joins TRBV7-2 and TRBJ2-7, with D possibly being TRBD1 (5 bases). Germline values: CDR1 SGHTA, CDR2 FQGNSA. V gave up 3 bases and J gave up 2 bases, with 14 bases separating them. CDR3 length: 15 amino acids. The CDR3 region is CASSFRMGQAYEQYF. The CDR3 DNA reads TGTGCCAGCAGCTTTCGCATGGGGCAAGCCTACGAGCAGTACTTC.

This clone showed up just once. This chain links TRBV15 with TRBJ1-1; a possible D gene is TRBD1 (5 bases). Germline V gene data show CDR1 as LNHNV and CDR2 as YYDKDF (reference sequence). Trimming shortened V by 0 bases and J by 5 bases, and 13 bases separated the two germline ends. This CDR3 contains 15 residues. The CDR3 DNA sequence: TGTGCCACCAGCAGAGAGGGGGGAGGTCTAACTGAAGCTTTCTTT. Encoded protein: CATSREGGGLTEAFF.

The V and J genes are TRBV5-1 and TRBJ2-4; D may be TRBD2 (7 bases). With 0 bases removed from V and 7 bases from J, the gap between germline ends came to 8 bases. The CDR3 contains 13 residues. Germline-derived CDR1 and CDR2 are SGHRS and YFSETQ. The CDR3 nucleotides are TGCGCCAGCAGCTTGGAGGGGGGGAACATTCAGTACTTC. Translating gives CASSLEGGNIQYF.